This T cell receptor (beta chain) was profiled in a study of Ad26.COV2.S vaccination and SARS-CoV-2 variants. Study context: Each vaccinee took Ad26.COV2.S intramuscularly, once or twice 56 days apart.

Treatment of the sample: some 20 received Ad26.COV2.S at low or high dose, single or two shots; a few received placebo; per-sample allocation not given. Specimen acquisition occurred on day 63 following the initial vaccine or placebo injection. The donor was a Boston adult aged 18-55 years. This CDR3 is built from 13 residues. The germline V gene encodes CDR1 SGHVS and CDR2 FNYEAQ. V was pared by 5 bases and J by 7 bases, with 12 bases between. Clones were read by immunoSEQ multiplex PCR, and TCRdb kept only the in-frame ones, dropping some. The repertoire holds about 280,000 clones, with more than 70% as singletons.

This receptor was taken from a person aged 18-65 years who received the Ad26.COV2.S COVID-19 vaccine or a placebo. The sequences come from peripheral blood, collected in a trial of Ad26.COV2.S vaccine versus placebo. V usage is TRBV7-6 and J usage is TRBJ2-1; D is possibly TRBD2 (6 bases). CDR3 in DNA: TGTGCCAGCAGCCCGTCGGAGGGTAATGAGCAGTTCTTC. It encodes CASSPSEGNEQFF. Combining the CDR3 with reference TRBV7-6 and TRBJ2-1 gives the whole variable domain GAGVSQSPRYKVTKRGQDVALRCDPISGHVSLYWYRQALGQGPEFLTYFNYEAQQDKSGLPNDRFSAERPEGSISTLTIQRTEQRDSAMYRCASSPSEGNEQFFGPGTRLTVL.